The next 30 T cell receptor beta chains were all read from a single sample in a study of T cells in Graves' hyperthyroidism and ophthalmopathy (dated by TCRdb to about 2019). To prepare the library, multiplex PCR was applied. The run used an Illumina HiSeq 2000. The TCR beta CDR3 regions were amplified from RNA transcripts. The first round of RT-PCR for the TCR CDR3 was performed with the HTBI primer set and the Qiagen OneStep RT-PCR kit. The public reads were reprocessed in TCRdb via fastp at Q25 and MiXCR, keeping in-frame beta chains. Each entry is one CDR3 protein sequence, shown with its most common DNA and genes. The sample profile shows about 700,000 distinct CDR3 sequences; around 15% of them were found once. Approximately 10% of the sample goes to the ten largest clones. The sequencing sample was made of blood. These receptors were taken from a young woman with Graves' hyperthyroidism.

This clonotype was seen a handful of times. The genes are TRBV7-9 and TRBJ1-2, with TRBD1 as a possible D gene (5 bases). The V end lost 4 bases, the J end lost 8 bases, and 14 bases lay between the germline ends. The CDR3 has 13 residues. CDR1 is SEHNR and CDR2 is FQNEAQ in the germline V gene (reference sequence). In DNA form, the CDR3 reads TGTGCCAGCAGCTCGGGGCCACATCGGGGCTACACCTTC. Residues: CASSSGPHRGYTF.

This clonotype was detected ten times or more. The chain uses TRBV28 and TRBJ1-1; tentative D call: TRBD1 (6 bases). V was shortened by 6 bases and J by 1 base, with 18 bases between the two germline ends. This CDR3 is built from 16 residues. The germline V gene encodes CDR1 MDHEN and CDR2 SYDVKM. For the CDR3, the DNA is TGTGCCAGCAGCCTTCTGGGGGCCCGGGGGAACACTGAAGCTTTCTTT. Amino acids: CASSLLGARGNTEAFF. Looking up the rest from reference TRBV28 and TRBJ1-1 gives the full variable domain: DVKVTQSSRYLVKRTGEKVFLECVQDMDHENMFWYRQDPGLGLRLIYFSYDVKMKEKGDIPEGYSVSREKKERFSLILESASTNQTSMYLCASSLLGARGNTEAFFGQGTRLTVV.

The chain has TRBV9 and TRBJ2-5; D is undetermined. The V end lost 2 bases, the J end lost 2 bases, and 10 bases lay between the germline ends. Germline V gene data show CDR1 as SGDLS and CDR2 as YYNGEE. The CDR3 consists of 14 residues. CDR3 sequence: CASSVFGQQETQYF. CDR3 sequence (DNA): TGTGCCAGCAGCGTTTTCGGGCAGCAAGAGACCCAGTACTTC.

This clonotype has only a few counts. This chain connects TRBV2 to TRBJ2-2, with TRBD2 matching over 7 bases. V shed 7 bases and J 6 bases; nucleotides not matched to a gene: 2. There are 12 residues in the CDR3. CDR1 is SNHLY and CDR2 is FYNNEI in the germline V gene. CDR3 sequence (DNA): TGTGCCAGCAAGCTAGCGGCCGGGGAGCTGTTTTTT. Residues: CASKLAAGELFF.

This clonotype showed up many times. The gene calls are TRBV4-2 and TRBJ1-2, with D possibly being TRBD1 (5 bases). The CDR3 totals 14 residues. V shed 4 bases and J shed 3 bases, with 12 bases lying between them. CDR1 is LGHNA, CDR2 YNFKEQ, per germline. The CDR3 sequence: CASSPIGDYYGYTF. The CDR3 nucleotides are TGTGCCAGCAGCCCAATAGGGGACTACTATGGCTACACCTTC.

Many counts were recorded for this clonotype. This chain links TRBV12-3 or TRBV12-4 with TRBJ1-1; no reliable D call. The CDR3 covers 14 residues. V was cut by 6 bases and J by 3 bases, with 14 bases left in between. CDR3 coding DNA: TGTGCCAGCAGGTTGACCATGGCGGACACTGAAGCTTTCTTT. As protein: CASRLTMADTEAFF.

This clonotype has just a few counts. The chain combines TRBV2 with TRBJ2-7; 8 nucleotides match TRBD1. The CDR3 has 14 residues. CDR1 is SNHLY and CDR2 is FYNNEI in the germline V gene. V was clipped by 5 bases and J by 2 bases; unmatched bases: 5. The CDR3 reads CASSNDRGAYEQYF. The CDR3 coding sequence is TGTGCCAGCAGTAACGACAGGGGCGCCTACGAGCAGTACTTC.

This clonotype was picked up many times. The chain has TRBV27 and TRBJ2-5; no firm D call. This CDR3 has 14 residues. The germline V gene encodes CDR1 MNHEY and CDR2 SMNVEV (reference sequence). V lost 5 bases and J lost 4, with 14 bases in between. The CDR3 DNA sequence: TGTGCCAGCAGTCCCTACTGGCCCCCAGAGACCCAGTACTTC. The encoded protein is CASSPYWPPETQYF.

This clonotype has a handful of counts. The CDR3 bases are TGTGCCAGCGGCAACTGGCGGGCTTTGGGCAATCAGCCCCAGCATTTT. Protein sequence: CASGNWRALGNQPQHF. This sequence joins TRBV27 and TRBJ1-5; D is undetermined. This CDR3 is built from 16 residues. The ends were cut back, 8 bases at V and 2 bases at J, with 19 bases in the middle. The germline V gene encodes CDR1 MNHEY and CDR2 SMNVEV (reference sequence).

This clonotype was counted a few times. The chain combines TRBV7-9 with TRBJ1-4; 7 bases match TRBD1. CDR3 length: 13 residues. CDR1 is SEHNR, CDR2 FQNEAQ, per germline (reference sequence). V shed 5 bases, J shed 8 bases, and the junction held 5 bases outside the gene matches. The CDR3 DNA sequence: TGTGCCAGCAGCCCGACAGGGAAAGAAAAACTGTTTTTT. Translation: CASSPTGKEKLFF.

This chain joins TRBV6-1 and TRBJ2-2; tentatively, D is TRBD1 (5 bases). The V gene's germline CDR1 is MNHNS and CDR2 SASEGT. Trimming left V 10 bases short and J 2 bases short, with 14 bases between. The CDR3 sequence is 14 residues long. Here the CDR3 DNA reads TGTGCCACTAGACGACAGCCCAACACCGGGGAGCTGTTTTTT. It specifies CATRRQPNTGELFF.

About this clonotype: A read error may explain this, as a much larger clone is one base away. V and J are TRBV11-2 and TRBJ2-1; D possibly corresponds to TRBD1 (5 bases). CDR1 and CDR2 (germline): SGHAT, FQNNGV. The CDR3 is made up of 12 amino acids. Trimming stripped 3 bases from V and 10 bases from J, with 10 bases between. The DNA of the CDR3 is TGTGCCAGCAGCTTTATCAGGGCCGAGCAGTTCTTC. Protein: CASSFIRAEQFF.

This clonotype has a count of ten or more. The chain uses TRBV11-2 and TRBJ2-3; 8 bases align to TRBD1. Germline V gene data show CDR1 as SGHAT and CDR2 as FQNNGV. With 4 bases clipped from V and 1 base from J, the junction kept 10 bases outside the gene matches. The CDR3 runs to 17 residues. The CDR3 DNA sequence: TGTGCCAGCAGCTATGGACAGGGCCACAGAGGCACAGATACGCAGTATTTT. Residues: CASSYGQGHRGTDTQYF. The variable domain in full, completed from reference TRBV11-2 and TRBJ2-3, reads EAGVAQSPRYKIIEKRQSVAFWCNPISGHATLYWYQQILGQGPKLLIQFQNNGVVDDSQLPKDRFSAERLKGVDSTLKIQPAKLEDSAVYLCASSYGQGHRGTDTQYFGPGTRLTVL.

This clonotype showed up many times. The chain carries TRBV29-1 and TRBJ2-7, with D maybe TRBD2 (5 bases). CDR1 and CDR2 from the germline V gene are SQVTM and ANQGSEA. V was pared by 4 bases and J by 7 bases, with 14 bases between. The CDR3 has 12 amino acids. CDR3 sequence: CSVARPEREQYF. Here the CDR3 DNA reads TGCAGCGTTGCCCGACCTGAGCGGGAGCAGTACTTC.

This clonotype appeared many times. The gene calls are TRBV7-3 and TRBJ2-1; possibly TRBD1 for D (5 bases). V gave up 4 bases and J gave up 8 bases, with 15 bases separating them. In germline, CDR1 is SGHTA, CDR2 FQGTGA. The CDR3 is 14 residues long. The CDR3 is CASSWQGGMDEQFF. DNA of the CDR3: TGTGCCAGCAGCTGGCAGGGTGGAATGGATGAGCAGTTCTTC.

The sample holds a few counts of this clonotype. This rearrangement joins TRBV10-3 to TRBJ1-5; the match to TRBD1 covers 7 bases. Trimming cost V 0 bases and J 7 bases; bases outside gene matches: 6. Germline V gene sequence: CDR1 ENHRY, CDR2 SYGVKD. This CDR3 spans 15 amino acids. The CDR3 region is CAISESEGARQPQHF. DNA of the CDR3: TGTGCCATCAGTGAGTCTGAGGGGGCGCGACAGCCCCAGCATTTT.

This clonotype was counted ten times or more. The V call is TRBV18, the J call TRBJ2-7; tentative D call: TRBD2 (5 bases). CDR3 length: 15 residues. The V gene's germline CDR1 is KGHSH and CDR2 LQKENI. V was pared by 3 bases and J by 7 bases, with 19 bases between. CDR3 loop: CASSPRSSSPLEQYF. DNA for the CDR3: TGTGCCAGCTCACCTCGGTCTAGCTCTCCCCTTGAGCAGTACTTC. Combining the CDR3 with reference TRBV18 and TRBJ2-7 gives the whole variable domain NAGVMQNPRHLVRRRGQEARLRCSPMKGHSHVYWYRQLPEEGLKFMVYLQKENIIDESGMPKERFSAEFPKEGPSILRIQQVVRGDSAAYFCASSPRSSSPLEQYFGPGTRLTVT.

This clonotype was seen at least ten times. The chain has TRBV20-1 and TRBJ2-3, with D uncertain. The ends were cut back, 1 base at V and 0 bases at J, with 17 bases in the middle. The germline CDR1 and CDR2 sequences are DFQATT and SNEGSKA (reference sequence). The CDR3 extends over 17 amino acids. DNA of the CDR3: TGCAGTGCTAGAGGCATAGTCGATGGGCTAAGCACAGATACGCAGTATTTT. As protein: CSARGIVDGLSTDTQYF.

This clonotype was counted many times. The rearrangement joins TRBV2 to TRBJ2-7, with a weak D call TRBD1 (6 bases). This CDR3 spans 13 amino acids. V was shortened by 6 bases and J by 3 bases, with 12 bases between the two germline ends. From germline, CDR1 is SNHLY and CDR2 FYNNEI. The CDR3 bases are TGTGCCAGCAGCGACTACAGGGACTACGAGCAGTACTTC. Encoded protein: CASSDYRDYEQYF.

V usage is TRBV12-3 or TRBV12-4 and J usage is TRBJ1-3; D is undetermined. V lost 2 bases and J lost 11, with 4 bases in between. This CDR3 contains 10 residues. The CDR3 nucleotides are TGTGCCAGCAGTTTATTTGCCATATATTTT. Protein sequence: CASSLFAIYF.

This clonotype has at least ten counts. The rearrangement links TRBV11-2 to TRBJ1-1; unclear D gene. CDR3 size: 16 residues. V was pared by 1 base and J by 0 bases, with 12 bases between. Germline values: CDR1 SGHAT, CDR2 FQNNGV. CDR3 region: CASSLAAGLMNTEAFF. As DNA, the CDR3 is TGTGCCAGCAGCTTAGCCGCAGGACTCATGAACACTGAAGCTTTCTTT.

CDR3 bases: TGTGCCAGCAGCCAAGGCCCGACGGTCCACTTT. It specifies CASSQGPTVHF. V is TRBV3-1 and J is TRBJ1-6; D is unresolved. Germline V gene lookup returns CDR1 LGHDT and CDR2 YNNKEL (reference sequence). This CDR3 is 11 amino acids long. V was pared by 1 base and J by 17 bases, with 9 bases between.

This clonotype was counted between two and nine times. This chain connects TRBV10-3 to TRBJ2-1; 10 bases align to TRBD1. The junction had 8 bases not matched to a gene; V was cut back by 3 bases and J by 0 bases. This CDR3 is built from 18 residues. Germline lookup yields CDR1 ENHRY and CDR2 SYGVKD. The CDR3 sequence: CAISDGGQGIPSYNEQFF. The DNA of the CDR3 is TGTGCCATCAGTGATGGGGGACAGGGGATCCCCTCCTACAATGAGCAGTTCTTC.

Concerning this clonotype: A single base is all that separates this from a far larger clone, so a read error is likely. This rearrangement joins TRBV28 to TRBJ2-1; D ambiguous. The germline CDR1 and CDR2 sequences are MDHEN and SYDVKM. This CDR3 region has 10 residues. CDR3 protein: CAGSLNEQFF. The CDR3 nucleotides read TGTGCCGGCAGTTTAAATGAGCAGTTCTTC.

This clonotype was detected many times. The rearrangement links TRBV20-1 to TRBJ2-3, with TRBD1 identical over 7 bases. V lost 5 bases, J lost 2 bases, and 16 bases stayed unmatched. The germline V gene encodes CDR1 DFQATT and CDR2 SNEGSKA (reference sequence). The CDR3 loop spans 17 amino acids. The CDR3 DNA reads TGCAGTGCTCCCCAAACCCGACAGGGCATCCACACAGATACGCAGTATTTT. It encodes CSAPQTRQGIHTDTQYF.

The chain employs TRBV27 and TRBJ2-5; D perhaps matches TRBD2 (5 bases). This CDR3 is built from 15 residues. V was clipped by 3 bases and J by 4 bases, with 15 bases between them. Germline CDR1 is MNHEY and CDR2 is SMNVEV (reference sequence). This CDR3 reads CASSFSPLGVETQYF. CDR3 bases: TGTGCCAGCAGTTTCTCTCCCCTCGGGGTAGAGACCCAGTACTTC.

The chain links TRBV29-1 to TRBJ1-2, with TRBD1 matching 8 bases. The CDR3 covers 12 residues. Germline V gives CDR1 SQVTM, CDR2 ANQGSEA. The V and J ends lost 7 bases and 4 bases, in that order; junction bases with no gene match: 5. CDR3 sequence: CSATGTGYGYTF. CDR3 DNA: TGCAGCGCCACCGGGACAGGCTATGGCTACACCTTC.

Many counts were recorded for this clonotype. CDR3 residues: CASSQLGQPHRGQYF. The CDR3 DNA follows: TGTGCCAGCAGCCAACTGGGACAACCGCACCGAGGGCAGTACTTC. This chain joins TRBV7-9 and TRBJ2-7; weak D call: TRBD1 (6 bases). Germline lookup yields CDR1 SEHNR and CDR2 FQNEAQ (reference sequence). V lost 5 bases, J lost 9 bases, and 23 bases lay in between. There are 15 residues in the CDR3.

Many counts were recorded for this clonotype. The chain recombines TRBV7-9 with TRBJ2-1; tentatively, D is TRBD2 (7 bases). In germline, CDR1 is SEHNR, CDR2 FQNEAQ (reference sequence). V lost 7 bases, J lost 6 bases, and 28 bases lay in between. The CDR3 is 18 residues long. For the CDR3, the DNA is TGTGCCAGCATCTTTAAGGGCCCAAGGGGGGGAGAGAGCAATGAGCAGTTCTTC. Translation gives CASIFKGPRGGESNEQFF.

This clonotype was seen repeatedly, ten times or more. This chain uses TRBV20-1 with TRBJ2-3, with TRBD2 matching over 8 bases. This CDR3 is 14 amino acids long. Per germline, CDR1 DFQATT and CDR2 SNEGSKA (reference sequence). The V gene end was trimmed by 5 bases and the J gene end by 1 base; junction bases not matched to a gene: 5. CDR3 bases: TGCAGTGCTTCAACTAGCGGCCGCACAGATACGCAGTATTTT. Translation gives CSASTSGRTDTQYF.